Presented here are 13 T cell receptor beta chains from one specimen sequenced in a study of blood T cells in healthy people across ages. With a J-beta primer mix and a sample-barcoded 5' primer, a second PCR ran about 7 to 11 cycles. TCRdb re-called the 5' RACE reads through MiXCR, storing one row per CDR3 protein. The sample lists about a million distinct CDR3 sequences, 40% to 60% occurring once. The sequenced sample consisted of blood. The receptor source for this set is a young man in good health.

The chain couples TRBV28 to TRBJ2-6, with a weak D call TRBD1 (5 bases). The CDR3 has 14 amino acids. The germline V gene encodes CDR1 MDHEN and CDR2 SYDVKM. V was clipped by 2 bases and J by 6 bases, with 8 bases between them. CDR3 DNA sequence: TGTGCCAGCAGTTTAGGGGCGACGGCCAACGTCCTGACTTTC. It codes for CASSLGATANVLTF.

There are a few counts of this clonotype. The J gene is TRBJ1-2, the V gene TRBV13; D is uncertain. The length of the CDR3 is 14 residues. The germline CDR1 and CDR2 sequences are PRHDT and FYEKMQ (reference sequence). The V and J ends lost 5 bases and 4 bases respectively, with 14 bases between them. CDR3 in amino acids: CASSLAGSLYGYTF. DNA of the CDR3: TGTGCCAGCAGCCTGGCCGGATCCCTCTATGGCTACACCTTC.

The chain joins TRBV4-3 to TRBJ1-5, with D maybe TRBD1 (6 bases). CDR1 and CDR2 (germline): LGHNA, YSLEER. The V gene lost 4 bases and the J gene lost 7 bases, with 14 bases spanning the gap. There are 14 residues in the CDR3. The CDR3 nucleotides read TGCGCCAGCAGCCCGGACAGCCTTGGGCAGCCCCAGCATTTT. Protein sequence: CASSPDSLGQPQHF.

This clonotype was found once. This chain links TRBV15 with TRBJ2-3; 10 positions match TRBD1. Germline V lookup: CDR1 LNHNV, CDR2 YYDKDF (reference sequence). CDR3 length equals 15 residues. Trimming cost V 1 base and J 6 bases; bases outside gene matches: 4. CDR3 in amino acids: CATSRVGQGGDTQYF. CDR3 in DNA: TGTGCCACCAGCAGAGTAGGACAGGGGGGCGATACGCAGTATTTT.

This clonotype was seen a handful of times. This rearrangement joins TRBV9 to TRBJ2-5, with D hard to call. Germline V gives CDR1 SGDLS, CDR2 YYNGEE. The CDR3 sequence is 14 residues long. The germline V and J ends were trimmed by 0 bases and 2 bases, with 8 bases remaining between them. The CDR3 region is CASSVADNQETQYF. In DNA form, the CDR3 reads TGTGCCAGCAGCGTAGCAGACAATCAAGAGACCCAGTACTTC.

This clonotype is a singleton in its sample. The chain joins TRBV10-2 to TRBJ2-1; 12 nucleotides line up with TRBD2. CDR1 is WSHSY, CDR2 SAAADI, per germline. The CDR3 covers 14 residues. V shed 7 bases, J shed 10 bases, and the junction held 8 bases outside the gene matches. The DNA for the CDR3 is TGCGCCAGCACCGCGACTAGCGGGGGCCGGGAGCAGTTCTTC. It codes for CASTATSGGREQFF.

This chain links TRBV11-2 with TRBJ2-2; tentatively, D is TRBD2 (6 bases). Between the trimmed V and J ends, which lost 5 bases and 4 bases, there was a span of 14 bases. Germline-derived CDR1 and CDR2 are SGHAT and FQNNGV. The CDR3 length is 15 residues. CDR3 nucleotides: TGTGCCAGCAGCCCCGGGACTCTTGGCACCGGGGAGCTGTTTTTT. Translating gives CASSPGTLGTGELFF.

J is TRBJ2-5 and V is TRBV6-5, with D tentatively TRBD2 (5 bases). The germline V and J ends were trimmed by 7 bases and 3 bases, with 21 bases remaining between them. The CDR3 sequence is 16 residues long. Germline V gene sequence: CDR1 MNHEY, CDR2 SVGAGI. Here the CDR3 DNA reads TGTGCCAGCACCAACCCCTCCCTACTGGGAGAAGAGACCCAGTACTTC. This gives the protein CASTNPSLLGEETQYF.

The chain is built from TRBV28 and TRBJ2-7; D is undetermined. There are 14 residues in the CDR3. V lost 2 bases, J lost 0 bases, and 8 bases lay in between. Per the germline V gene, CDR1 is MDHEN and CDR2 is SYDVKM. CDR3 coding DNA: TGTGCCAGCAGTTTAAACGGTCACTCCTACGAGCAGTACTTC. It encodes CASSLNGHSYEQYF.

This clonotype came up many times. The chain carries TRBV7-2 and TRBJ2-5; D assignment may be TRBD1 or TRBD2 (5 bases each). The CDR3 is 16 amino acids. Germline assignment: CDR1 SGHTA and CDR2 FQGNSA. Trimming pared 4 bases from V and 5 bases from J, leaving 20 bases between. This chain's CDR3 is CASSSSLVLAGETQYF. The CDR3 coding sequence is TGTGCCAGCAGCTCTTCTTTAGTCCTAGCAGGGGAGACCCAGTACTTC. The full variable domain, rest sourced from reference TRBV7-2 and TRBJ2-5, is GAGVSQSPSNKVTEKGKDVELRCDPISGHTALYWYRQSLGQGLEFLIYFQGNSAPDKSGLPSDRFSAERTGGSVSTLTIQRTQQEDSAVYLCASSSSLVLAGETQYFGPGTRLLVL.

This rearrangement joins TRBV12-3 or TRBV12-4 to TRBJ2-7; 8 nucleotides align to TRBD2. The CDR3 sequence is 14 residues long. J lost 3 bases, V lost 3 bases, and 4 bases had no gene match. CDR3 amino acids: CASSFKAGVYEQYF. DNA of the CDR3: TGTGCCAGCAGTTTCAAAGCGGGGGTCTACGAGCAGTACTTC.

Details on this clonotype: Being one base from a much bigger clone, this may be a read error. The V call is TRBV5-1, the J call TRBJ2-7, with D uncertain. The CDR3 consists of 12 residues. Trimming stripped 3 bases from V and 7 bases from J, with 11 bases between. Germline assignment: CDR1 SGHRS and CDR2 YFSETQ. CDR3 in DNA: TGCGCCAGCAGCTCCGACGGAAGTGAGCAGTACTTC. As protein: CASSSDGSEQYF.

This chain links TRBV4-3 with TRBJ1-2; 7 bases match TRBD1. The CDR3 has 16 residues. Germline CDR1 and CDR2: LGHNA and YSLEER. Trimming at V came to 0 bases and at J to 1 base, leaving 5 bases not matched to a gene. The CDR3 nucleotides read TGCGCCAGCAGCCAAGATCTCGGGACAGTTAACTATGGCTACACCTTC. It is translated as CASSQDLGTVNYGYTF.